A selection of T cell receptor beta chains follows, all from one sample in a study of T-cell memory formation after mild COVID-19. A single record per CDR3 protein comes from TCRdb applying MiXCR to the 5' RACE reads. The data contain fewer than 300,000 distinct CDR3 sequences, more than 15% of them seen just once; the ten biggest clones take up about 21%. The specimen sequenced was PBMCs or a T cell subset sorted from them (not recorded which). These receptors originate from a man between 18 and 35 years old who had mild COVID-19 (a few samples of this study predate the infection). Cell type and time point are not known. Both conserved end residues are part of each CDR3. The order of the fields is clone size, D gene, J gene, V gene, CDR3 DNA, CDR3 protein. The D gene is left open where the match is weak. The size of a clone is reported for some rows only, either as once, few or many, or as a class for expanded clones.

. . TRBJ2-1 TRBV6-6 TGTGCCAGCACTCATCTCCCGAATGAGCAGTTCTTC CASTHLPNEQFF
few . TRBJ1-2 TRBV7-9 TGTGCCAGCAGCTTAAGCAACAGGATCATGAACTATGGCTACACCTTC CASSLSNRIMNYGYTF
few . TRBJ2-5 TRBV12-3/TRBV12-4 TGTGCCAGCACGCAACTGGACCAAGAGACCCAGTACTTC CASTQLDQETQYF
. . TRBJ1-4 TRBV5-1 TGCGCCAGCAGCTTGGGAGGAACTGGAGAAAAACTGTTTTTT CASSLGGTGEKLFF
once TRBD2 TRBJ2-5 TRBV11-2 TGTGCCAGCAGCAGGGAGTTAGCGGGGGGACGGGAGACCCAGTACTTC CASSRELAGGRETQYF
. TRBD1 TRBJ2-1 TRBV20-1 TGCAGTGCCCCGAAACCGGGACAGACCGATGAGCAGTTCTTC CSAPKPGQTDEQFF
. . TRBJ1-5 TRBV18 TGTGCCAGCTCACCGAACAGGAACAGCAATCAGCCCCAGCATTTT CASSPNRNSNQPQHF
few . TRBJ2-3 TRBV7-2 TGTGCCAGCAGCTTAGGGTCGAGCCCACTAGCAGATACGCAGTATTTT CASSLGSSPLADTQYF
many . TRBJ1-1 TRBV7-9 TGTGCCAGCAGCCTCGGGACTTACACTGAAGCTTTCTTT CASSLGTYTEAFF
. . TRBJ2-7 TRBV27 TGTGCCAGCAGTTTATATTTAGGATACGAGCAGTACTTC CASSLYLGYEQYF
. TRBD1 TRBJ1-6 TRBV4-1 TGCGCCAGCAGCCAAGCCGGGGGGACAGGGGGTTCACCCCTCCACTTT CASSQAGGTGGSPLHF
. . TRBJ2-2 TRBV7-2 TGTGCCAGCAGCTCGCAACCTGGGGGAGCCGCCGGGGAGCTGTTTTTT CASSSQPGGAAGELFF
. TRBD2 TRBJ2-5 TRBV20-1 TGCAGTGCTCGGACTAGCGGGGGAGAGACCCAGTACTTC CSARTSGGETQYF
few TRBD2 TRBJ2-5 TRBV6-2/TRBV6-3 TGTGCCAGCAGCTCAGCGGGGGGGCAAGAGACCCAGTACTTC CASSSAGGQETQYF
. . TRBJ1-2 TRBV7-2 TGTGCCAGCAGCTTAGCAGCAGGGTCCTATGGCTACACCTTC CASSLAAGSYGYTF
. . TRBJ2-5 TRBV28 TGTGCCACCTCCTCAGGACAGAACCGCCAAGAGACCCAGTACTTC CATSSGQNRQETQYF
. . TRBJ1-5 TRBV6-6 TGTGCCAGCAACCCCTGGAGTCAGCCCCAGCATTTT CASNPWSQPQHF
. . TRBJ1-4 TRBV7-9 TGTGCCAGCAGCTTATTTCAAGCTAATGAAAAACTGTTTTTT CASSLFQANEKLFF
. . TRBJ1-3 TRBV7-2 TGTGCCAGCAGAGCGACGGGGATTGGAAACACCATATATTTT CASRATGIGNTIYF
. . TRBJ1-6 TRBV6-5 TGTGCCAGCAGTTATGAGTCCTTTAATTCACCCCTCCACTTT CASSYESFNSPLHF
few . TRBJ2-7 TRBV10-3 TGTGCCATCAGTGTTCGGGGAACCTACGAGCAGTACTTC CAISVRGTYEQYF
few . TRBJ2-2 TRBV5-1 TGCGCCAGCAGCTTGGCAGGGTTCAACACCGGGGAGCTGTTTTTT CASSLAGFNTGELFF
few . TRBJ2-5 TRBV29-1 TGCAGCGTTGAAGAAGAGACCCAGTACTTC CSVEEETQYF
. . TRBJ2-1 TRBV7-9 TGTGCCAGCAGCCCCCGTTGGAGTAGCGGATACAATGAGCAGTTCTTC CASSPRWSSGYNEQFF
few . TRBJ2-2 TRBV12-5 TGTGCTAGTGGTTCCCCGCAGGTCCATGCGAACACCGGGGAGCTGTTTTTT CASGSPQVHANTGELFF
few . TRBJ1-5 TRBV27 TGTGCCAGCAGTCCGCTGCTTTATAGCAATCAGCCCCAGCATTTT CASSPLLYSNQPQHF